This T cell receptor (beta chain) was identified during a study of blood T cell repertoires in COVID-19. Profiled with immunoSEQ multiplex PCR; TCRdb holds only in-frame clones, not every one. Of roughly 84,000 clones listed, around four fifths are singletons. The receptor was isolated from a man aged 80 or over with active or convalescent COVID-19. Material for sequencing was peripheral blood.

CDR3 DNA: TGTGCCAGCAGCCGAGACAGACACACTGAAGCTTTCTTT. It is translated as CASSRDRHTEAFF. The genes are TRBV5-4 and TRBJ1-1; the D gene is possibly TRBD1 (5 bases). Trimming pared 4 bases from V and 3 bases from J, leaving 10 bases between. The CDR3 is 13 amino acids. In germline, CDR1 is SGHNT, CDR2 YYREEE (reference sequence).